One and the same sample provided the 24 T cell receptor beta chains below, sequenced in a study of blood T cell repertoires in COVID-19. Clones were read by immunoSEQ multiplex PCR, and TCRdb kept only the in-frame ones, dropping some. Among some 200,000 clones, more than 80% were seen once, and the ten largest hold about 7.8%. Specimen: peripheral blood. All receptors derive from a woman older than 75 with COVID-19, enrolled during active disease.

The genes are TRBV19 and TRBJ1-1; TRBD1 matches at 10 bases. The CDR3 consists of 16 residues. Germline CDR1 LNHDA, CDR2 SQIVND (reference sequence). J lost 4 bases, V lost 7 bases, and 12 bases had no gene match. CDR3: CASTPRGGTGVTEAFF. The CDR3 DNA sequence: TGTGCCAGTACTCCCCGGGGGGGGACAGGGGTCACTGAAGCTTTCTTT.

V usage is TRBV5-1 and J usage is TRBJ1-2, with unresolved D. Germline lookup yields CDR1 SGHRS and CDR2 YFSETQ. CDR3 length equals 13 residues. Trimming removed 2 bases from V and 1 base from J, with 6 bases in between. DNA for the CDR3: TGCGCCAGCAGCTTAACTAGTAACTATGGCTACACCTTC. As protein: CASSLTSNYGYTF.

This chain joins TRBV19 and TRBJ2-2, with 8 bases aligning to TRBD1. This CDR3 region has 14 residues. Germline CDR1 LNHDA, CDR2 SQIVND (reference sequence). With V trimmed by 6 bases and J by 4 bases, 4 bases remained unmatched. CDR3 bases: TGTGCCAGTAGCATGGGACAGGTCACCGGGGAGCTGTTTTTT. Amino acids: CASSMGQVTGELFF.

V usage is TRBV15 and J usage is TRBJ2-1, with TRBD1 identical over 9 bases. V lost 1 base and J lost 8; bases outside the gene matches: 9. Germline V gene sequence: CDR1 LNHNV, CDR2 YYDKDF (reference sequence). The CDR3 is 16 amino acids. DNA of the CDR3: TGTGCCACCAGCAGAGGTTTTGGGACAGGGAACGATGAGCAGTTCTTC. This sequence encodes CATSRGFGTGNDEQFF. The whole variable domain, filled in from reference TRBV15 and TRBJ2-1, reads DAMVIQNPRYQVTQFGKPVTLSCSQTLNHNVMYWYQQKSSQAPKLLFHYYDKDFNNEADTPDNFQSRRPNTSFCFLDIRSPGLGDTAMYLCATSRGFGTGNDEQFFGPGTRLTVL.

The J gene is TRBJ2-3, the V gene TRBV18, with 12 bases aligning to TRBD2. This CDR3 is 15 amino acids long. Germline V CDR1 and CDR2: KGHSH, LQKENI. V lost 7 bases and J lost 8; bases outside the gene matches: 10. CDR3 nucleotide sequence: TGTGCCAGCTTACTAGCGGGGGGCCCGGGTGCTACGCAGTATTTT. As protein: CASLLAGGPGATQYF.

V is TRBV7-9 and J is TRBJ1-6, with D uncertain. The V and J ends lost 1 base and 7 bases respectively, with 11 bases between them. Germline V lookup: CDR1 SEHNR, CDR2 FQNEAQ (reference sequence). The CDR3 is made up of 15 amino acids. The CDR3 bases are TGTGCCAGCAGCTTAGGTCTTACGGAGAATTCACCCCTCCACTTT. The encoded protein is CASSLGLTENSPLHF. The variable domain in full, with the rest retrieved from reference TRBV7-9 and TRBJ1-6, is DTGVSQNPRHKITKRGQNVTFRCDPISEHNRLYWYRQTLGQGPEFLTYFQNEAQLEKSRLLSDRFSAERPKGSFSTLEIQRTEQGDSAMYLCASSLGLTENSPLHFGNGTRLTVT.

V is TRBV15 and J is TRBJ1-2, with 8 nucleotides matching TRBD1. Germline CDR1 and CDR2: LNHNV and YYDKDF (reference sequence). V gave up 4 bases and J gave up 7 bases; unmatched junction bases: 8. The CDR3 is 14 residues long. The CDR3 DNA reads TGTGCCACCAGCATTCGGACAGGGCGGGTTGGCTACACCTTC. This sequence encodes CATSIRTGRVGYTF.

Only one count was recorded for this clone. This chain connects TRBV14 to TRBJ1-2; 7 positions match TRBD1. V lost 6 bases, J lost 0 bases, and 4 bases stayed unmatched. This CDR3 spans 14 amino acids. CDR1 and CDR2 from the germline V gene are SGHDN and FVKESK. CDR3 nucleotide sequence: TGTGCCAGCAGTCAGACAGGGCCTAACTATGGCTACACCTTC. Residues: CASSQTGPNYGYTF.

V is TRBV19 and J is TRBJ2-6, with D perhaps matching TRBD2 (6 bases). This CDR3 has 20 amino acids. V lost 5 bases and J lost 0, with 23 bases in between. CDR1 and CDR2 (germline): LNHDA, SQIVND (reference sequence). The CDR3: CASSYIRGTPAASGANVLTF. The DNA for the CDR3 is TGTGCCAGTAGTTATATTCGGGGGACCCCGGCGGCCTCTGGGGCCAACGTCCTGACTTTC. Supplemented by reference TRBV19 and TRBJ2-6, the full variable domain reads DGGITQSPKYLFRKEGQNVTLSCEQNLNHDAMYWYRQDPGQGLRLIYYSQIVNDFQKGDIAEGYSVSREKKESFPLTVTSAQKNPTAFYLCASSYIRGTPAASGANVLTFGAGSRLTVL.

The CDR3 region is CASSRRVGSNTGELFF. The CDR3 DNA is TGTGCCAGCAGCCGCAGGGTCGGGTCGAACACCGGGGAGCTGTTTTTT. This chain joins TRBV7-2 and TRBJ2-2; a possible D gene is TRBD1 (5 bases). The CDR3 runs 16 residues. Germline V gives CDR1 SGHTA, CDR2 FQGNSA. Trimming left V 5 bases short and J 0 bases short, with 13 bases between.

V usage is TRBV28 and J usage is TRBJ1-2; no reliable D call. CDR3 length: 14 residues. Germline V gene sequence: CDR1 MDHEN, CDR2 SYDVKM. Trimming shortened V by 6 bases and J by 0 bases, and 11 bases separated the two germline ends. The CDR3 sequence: CASREGGTNYGYTF. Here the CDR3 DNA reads TGTGCCAGCAGGGAGGGTGGCACTAACTATGGCTACACCTTC.

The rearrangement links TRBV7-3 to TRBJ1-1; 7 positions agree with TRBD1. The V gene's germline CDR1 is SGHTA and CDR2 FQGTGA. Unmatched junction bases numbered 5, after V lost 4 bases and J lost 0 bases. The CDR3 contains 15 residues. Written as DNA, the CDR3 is TGTGCCAGCAGCTCACAGACAGGGCTGAACACTGAAGCTTTCTTT. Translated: CASSSQTGLNTEAFF.

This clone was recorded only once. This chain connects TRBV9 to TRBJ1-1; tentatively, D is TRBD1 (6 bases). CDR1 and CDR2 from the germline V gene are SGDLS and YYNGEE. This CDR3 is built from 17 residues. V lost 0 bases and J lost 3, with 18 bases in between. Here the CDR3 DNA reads TGTGCCAGCAGCGTAGCAGTTTCGGCTCCAGGGGACACTGAAGCTTTCTTT. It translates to CASSVAVSAPGDTEAFF.

This CDR3 reads CASSPPVYNEQFF. In DNA, the CDR3 is TGTGCCAGCTCACCCCCCGTCTACAATGAGCAGTTCTTC. The chain combines TRBV18 with TRBJ2-1; D is uncertain. Germline V gene sequence: CDR1 KGHSH, CDR2 LQKENI. The CDR3 loop spans 13 amino acids. V lost 3 bases to trimming and J lost 3 bases, with 6 bases between them.

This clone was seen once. CDR3 region: CASSLDSGGYTF. The DNA for the CDR3 is TGTGCCAGCAGCTTGGATAGCGGCGGCTACACCTTC. The chain joins TRBV5-4 to TRBJ1-2; D remains unclear. This CDR3 contains 12 residues. Between the trimmed V and J ends, which lost 0 bases and 8 bases, there was a span of 8 bases. CDR1 is SGHNT and CDR2 is YYREEE in the germline V gene (reference sequence).

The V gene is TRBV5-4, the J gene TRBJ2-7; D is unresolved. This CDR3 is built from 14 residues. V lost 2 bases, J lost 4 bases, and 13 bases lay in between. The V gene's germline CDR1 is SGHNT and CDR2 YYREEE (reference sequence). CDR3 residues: CASSLSTARYEQYF. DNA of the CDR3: TGTGCCAGCAGCTTATCAACAGCCCGGTACGAGCAGTACTTC. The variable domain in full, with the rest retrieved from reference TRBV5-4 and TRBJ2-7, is ETGVTQSPTHLIKTRGQQVTLRCSSQSGHNTVSWYQQALGQGPQFIFQYYREEENGRGNFPPRFSGLQFPNYSSELNVNALELDDSALYLCASSLSTARYEQYFGPGTRLTVT.

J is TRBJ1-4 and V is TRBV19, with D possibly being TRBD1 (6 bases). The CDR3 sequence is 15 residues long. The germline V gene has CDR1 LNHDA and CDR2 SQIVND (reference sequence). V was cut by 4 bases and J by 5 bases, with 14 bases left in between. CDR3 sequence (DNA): TGTGCCAGTAGTAGGGGAGGGGGAGGAAATGAAAAACTGTTTTTT. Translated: CASSRGGGGNEKLFF.

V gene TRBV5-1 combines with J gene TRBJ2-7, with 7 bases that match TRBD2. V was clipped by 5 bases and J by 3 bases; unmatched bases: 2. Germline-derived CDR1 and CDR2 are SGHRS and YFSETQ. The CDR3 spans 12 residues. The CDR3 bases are TGCGCCAGCAGGGCGGGGGTCTACGAGCAGTACTTC. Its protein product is CASRAGVYEQYF.

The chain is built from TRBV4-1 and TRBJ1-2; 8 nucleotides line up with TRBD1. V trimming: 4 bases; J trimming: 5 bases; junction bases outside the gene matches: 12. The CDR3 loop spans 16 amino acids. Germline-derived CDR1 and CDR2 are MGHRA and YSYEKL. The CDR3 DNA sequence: TGCGCCAGCAGCCCCGAACCAGGGGGCGCGAGGTATGGCTACACCTTC. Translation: CASSPEPGGARYGYTF.

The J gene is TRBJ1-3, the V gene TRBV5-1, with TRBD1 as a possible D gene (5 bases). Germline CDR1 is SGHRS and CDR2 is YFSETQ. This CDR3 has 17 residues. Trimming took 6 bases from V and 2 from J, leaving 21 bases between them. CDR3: CASIGKRTGGPGNTIYF. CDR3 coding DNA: TGCGCCAGCATAGGTAAAAGAACAGGTGGCCCTGGAAACACCATATATTTT.

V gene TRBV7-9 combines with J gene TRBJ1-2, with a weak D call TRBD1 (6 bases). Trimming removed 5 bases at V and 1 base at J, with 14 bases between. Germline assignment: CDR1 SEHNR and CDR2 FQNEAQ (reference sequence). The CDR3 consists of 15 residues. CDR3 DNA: TGTGCCAGCAGCCACGGACAGATTAGTAACTATGGCTACACCTTC. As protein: CASSHGQISNYGYTF.

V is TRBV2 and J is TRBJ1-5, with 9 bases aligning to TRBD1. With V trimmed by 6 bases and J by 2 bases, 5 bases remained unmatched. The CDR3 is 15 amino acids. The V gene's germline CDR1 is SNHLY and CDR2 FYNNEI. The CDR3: CASRLDRGGNQPQHF. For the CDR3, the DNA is TGTGCCAGCAGGCTGGACAGGGGAGGCAATCAGCCCCAGCATTTT. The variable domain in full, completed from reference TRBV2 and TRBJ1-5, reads EPEVTQTPSHQVTQMGQEVILRCVPISNHLYFYWYRQILGQKVEFLVSFYNNEISEKSEIFDDQFSVERPDGSNFTLKIRSTKLEDSAMYFCASRLDRGGNQPQHFGDGTRLSIL.

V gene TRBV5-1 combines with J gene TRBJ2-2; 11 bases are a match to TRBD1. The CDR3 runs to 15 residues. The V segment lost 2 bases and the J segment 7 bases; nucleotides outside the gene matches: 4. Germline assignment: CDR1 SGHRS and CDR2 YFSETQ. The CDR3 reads CASSFGQGADGELFF. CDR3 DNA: TGCGCCAGCAGCTTCGGACAGGGGGCAGACGGGGAGCTGTTTTTT.

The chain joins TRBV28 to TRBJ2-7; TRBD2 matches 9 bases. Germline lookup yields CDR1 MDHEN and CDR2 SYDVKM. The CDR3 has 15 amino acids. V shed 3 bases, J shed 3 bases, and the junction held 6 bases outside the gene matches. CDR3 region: CASSFGLAGFYEQYF. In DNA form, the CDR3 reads TGTGCCAGCAGTTTCGGGCTAGCGGGATTCTACGAGCAGTACTTC.